The 11 T cell receptor beta chains below come from one sample, sequenced in a study of technical replicates of blood from several donors. Clones were sequenced by immunoSEQ multiplex PCR, and TCRdb holds only the in-frame ones, with some missing. Here the sample spans some 70,000 clones, under 98% being singletons. The sequenced sample was T cells isolated from PBMCs. Every receptor here comes from a human donor in good health.

The chain is built from TRBV4-2 and TRBJ1-2; D not certain. CDR1 LGHNA and CDR2 YNFKEQ come from the germline V gene. The CDR3 extends over 13 amino acids. Deletions cut 5 bases from V and 0 bases from J, with 7 bases between. The CDR3 DNA is TGTGCCAGCAGCACCGGGGCTAACTATGGCTACACCTTC. Translating it yields CASSTGANYGYTF.

The chain has TRBV28 and TRBJ1-2; TRBD1 matches 7 bases. The CDR3 contains 14 residues. Looked up from germline, CDR1 is MDHEN and CDR2 is SYDVKM. V shed 3 bases, J shed 3 bases, and the junction held 4 bases outside the gene matches. In DNA, the CDR3 is TGTGCCAGCAGTTTTTCCACAGGGGACTATGGCTACACCTTC. This translates into CASSFSTGDYGYTF.

Here the CDR3 reads CASSLWGQGASEQYF. CDR3 DNA: TGTGCCAGCAGCTTATGGGGACAGGGGGCGAGCGAGCAGTACTTC. The rearrangement joins TRBV13 to TRBJ2-7; 12 bases map to TRBD1. Germline CDR1 and CDR2: PRHDT and FYEKMQ (reference sequence). V lost 2 bases to trimming and J lost 6 bases; unmatched junction nucleotides: 5. This CDR3 contains 15 residues.

The chain carries TRBV4-1 and TRBJ1-1; no firm D call. The V end lost 0 bases, the J end lost 0 bases, and 11 bases lay between the germline ends. Germline CDR1 and CDR2: MGHRA and YSYEKL. This CDR3 is built from 16 residues. The CDR3 spells CASSQDLGNLNTEAFF. DNA for the CDR3: TGCGCCAGCAGCCAAGATCTCGGGAATCTGAACACTGAAGCTTTCTTT.

CDR3 sequence: CAWNTRNEQYF. CDR3 bases: TGTGCCTGGAACACTAGAAACGAGCAGTACTTC. This chain links TRBV30 with TRBJ2-7; maybe TRBD2 (5 bases). Trimming shortened V by 4 bases and J by 5 bases, and 9 bases separated the two germline ends. Germline assignment: CDR1 GTSNPN and CDR2 SVGIG (reference sequence). The CDR3 consists of 11 residues. The variable domain in full, completed from reference TRBV30 and TRBJ2-7, reads SQTIHQWPATLVQPVGSPLSLECTVEGTSNPNLYWYRQAAGRGLQLLFYSVGIGQISSEVPQNLSASRPQDRQFILSSKKLLLSDSGFYLCAWNTRNEQYFGPGTRLTVT.

CDR3 amino acids: CASSYSTLWVEQYF. CDR3 DNA sequence: TGTGCCAGCAGTTACTCGACACTTTGGGTCGAGCAGTACTTC. The V and J genes are TRBV6-6 and TRBJ2-7; D gene ambiguous. The CDR3 consists of 14 residues. CDR1 and CDR2 from the germline V gene are MNHNY and SVGAGI (reference sequence). The germline V and J ends were trimmed by 0 bases and 6 bases, with 12 bases remaining between them.

Written as DNA, the CDR3 is TGTGCCACCATACTACAGGGACAAGAGACCCAGTACTTC. Protein product: CATILQGQETQYF. The J gene is TRBJ2-5, the V gene TRBV7-9, with D possibly matching TRBD1 (6 bases). Trimming removed 10 bases at V and 2 bases at J, with 14 bases between. In germline, CDR1 is SEHNR, CDR2 FQNEAQ (reference sequence). This CDR3 region has 13 residues.

The chain employs TRBV4-1 and TRBJ2-1; weak D call: TRBD2 (5 bases). There are 16 residues in the CDR3. In germline, CDR1 is MGHRA, CDR2 YSYEKL. V lost 0 bases, J lost 2 bases, and 11 bases lay in between. The CDR3 coding sequence is TGCGCCAGCAGCCAAGATAGGGCTAGCACCTACAATGAGCAGTTCTTC. Its protein product is CASSQDRASTYNEQFF.

The CDR3 region has the DNA TGTGCCAGTAGGGCCCGGGACAGCTTCTCCTACGAGCAGTACTTC. Encoded protein: CASRARDSFSYEQYF. The V and J genes are TRBV19 and TRBJ2-7, with 7 bases lining up with TRBD1. The junction had 8 bases not matched to a gene; V was cut back by 6 bases and J by 0 bases. Germline CDR1 reads LNHDA; CDR2 reads SQIVND (reference sequence). The CDR3 runs 15 residues.

The chain is built from TRBV7-6 and TRBJ2-1; 14 nucleotides agree with TRBD2. Per germline, CDR1 SGHVS and CDR2 FNYEAQ. Germline trimming cut 6 bases from V and 8 bases from J; bases unmatched to any gene: 3. This CDR3 has 14 amino acids. CDR3 residues: CASRRLAGGDEQFF. The CDR3 nucleotides read TGTGCCAGCAGGCGACTAGCGGGAGGGGATGAGCAGTTCTTC.

The rearrangement uses TRBV7-3 and TRBJ1-3; D perhaps matches TRBD1 (5 bases). Trimming removed 2 bases at V and 2 bases at J, with 7 bases between. CDR1 and CDR2 (germline): SGHTA, FQGTGA. The CDR3 is 14 amino acids. The CDR3 spells CASSLGGTGNTIYF. CDR3 in DNA: TGTGCCAGCAGCTTAGGGGGGACTGGAAACACCATATATTTT.